Shown below are 17 T cell receptor beta chains from a single sample sequenced in a study of blood T cell repertoires in COVID-19. TCRdb's copy holds only in-frame clones and misses some; the assay was immunoSEQ multiplex PCR. The table shows roughly 150,000 clones, with approximately 79% occurring only once. Sequencing was carried out using PBMCs or T cells enriched from blood (not recorded which). The receptor set was obtained from a woman between 65 and 79 years old in a cohort exposed to, infected with or recovered from COVID-19 (not recorded which).

Concerning this clone itself: Within the sample, other DNA sequences also encode this same CDR3. The chain has TRBV18 and TRBJ1-2; D is undetermined. Germline V CDR1 and CDR2: KGHSH, LQKENI. The V and J ends lost 0 bases and 4 bases respectively, with 6 bases between them. The CDR3 is 13 amino acids. CDR3 loop: CASSPPAGYGYTF. The DNA for the CDR3 is TGTGCCAGCTCACCACCGGCAGGCTATGGCTACACCTTC.

The chain recombines TRBV24-1 with TRBJ2-1; 7 bases match TRBD1. The germline V gene encodes CDR1 KGHDR and CDR2 SFDVKD. The junction had 8 bases not matched to a gene; V was cut back by 4 bases and J by 6 bases. This CDR3 has 15 residues. CDR3 amino acids: CATSDLTGWSNEQFF. The CDR3 region has the DNA TGTGCCACCAGTGACCTGACAGGGTGGTCCAATGAGCAGTTCTTC.

The rearrangement links TRBV19 to TRBJ2-2; TRBD1 matches 9 bases. CDR1 and CDR2 from the germline V gene are LNHDA and SQIVND (reference sequence). There are 13 residues in the CDR3. The V gene end was trimmed by 11 bases and the J gene end by 4 bases; junction bases not matched to a gene: 5. The CDR3 coding sequence is TGTGCCGGGTCACAGGGGGCCACCGGGGAGCTGTTTTTT. This sequence encodes CAGSQGATGELFF.

V and J are TRBV28 and TRBJ1-1; no definite D call. Germline-derived CDR1 and CDR2 are MDHEN and SYDVKM. The CDR3 extends over 15 amino acids. The germline V and J ends were trimmed by 6 bases and 1 base, with 15 bases remaining between them. CDR3 sequence (DNA): TGTGCCAGCAGCCCAAATTGGCTGGCGAACACTGAAGCTTTCTTT. Translating gives CASSPNWLANTEAFF.

The chain joins TRBV5-5 to TRBJ1-5; 9 bases are a match to TRBD1. V was clipped by 1 base and J by 3 bases; unmatched bases: 5. The CDR3 is made up of 16 amino acids. In germline, CDR1 is SGHKS, CDR2 YYEKEE (reference sequence). CDR3 region: CASSLYGTGPNQPQHF. CDR3 coding DNA: TGTGCCAGCAGCTTGTATGGGACAGGGCCCAATCAGCCCCAGCATTTT.

The chain has TRBV20-1 and TRBJ2-3, with 11 positions matching TRBD2. Per the germline V gene, CDR1 is DFQATT and CDR2 is SNEGSKA (reference sequence). V shed 3 bases, J shed 3 bases, and the junction held 5 bases outside the gene matches. The CDR3 length is 15 residues. CDR3 bases: TGCAGTGCTAGTGTAGCGGGAGGGTTTACAGATACGCAGTATTTT. The encoded protein is CSASVAGGFTDTQYF.

The chain couples TRBV9 to TRBJ2-1; TRBD2 aligns across 8 bases. The CDR3 spans 16 residues. In germline, CDR1 is SGDLS, CDR2 YYNGEE. J was trimmed by 4 bases and V by 0 bases; bases with no gene match: 6. CDR3 sequence reads: CASSVGLARAYNEQFF. CDR3 DNA: TGTGCCAGCAGCGTAGGACTAGCGAGAGCGTACAATGAGCAGTTCTTC.

CDR3 amino acids: CAISPREGGNTEAFF. The CDR3, as DNA: TGTGCCATCAGTCCCCGGGAAGGGGGGAACACTGAAGCTTTCTTT. The genes are TRBV10-3 and TRBJ1-1, with D possibly being TRBD1 (6 bases). Germline assignment: CDR1 ENHRY and CDR2 SYGVKD. The CDR3 consists of 15 residues. V gave up 5 bases and J gave up 1 base, with 14 bases separating them.

J is TRBJ2-7 and V is TRBV6-5; 9 bases line up with TRBD2. The CDR3 length is 13 residues. Germline values: CDR1 MNHEY, CDR2 SVGAGI. J was trimmed by 9 bases and V by 2 bases; bases with no gene match: 5. CDR3 nucleotides: TGTGCCAGCAGTTACGGTAGCGGGAGTATGCAGTACTTC. Translation: CASSYGSGSMQYF.

V gene TRBV24-1 combines with J gene TRBJ2-3; D perhaps matches TRBD1 (7 bases). This CDR3 is 17 amino acids long. V lost 3 bases to trimming and J lost 3 bases, with 18 bases between them. Germline-derived CDR1 and CDR2 are KGHDR and SFDVKD. The CDR3 protein is CATSDMGRGTLTDTQYF. In DNA, the CDR3 is TGTGCCACCAGTGATATGGGCAGGGGGACTCTAACAGATACGCAGTATTTT.

The chain links TRBV9 to TRBJ2-5, with TRBD2 identical over 7 bases. With 5 bases clipped from V and 1 base from J, the junction kept 5 bases outside the gene matches. The V gene's germline CDR1 is SGDLS and CDR2 YYNGEE. This CDR3 is 14 amino acids long. CDR3 residues: CASSRDYSQETQYF. CDR3 DNA: TGTGCCAGCAGTAGGGACTACTCCCAAGAGACCCAGTACTTC.

The chain employs TRBV3-1 (or the pseudogene TRBV3-2) and TRBJ2-4; possible D gene TRBD2, 7 bases. V lost 1 base and J lost 8, with 9 bases in between. Germline CDR1 reads LGHDT; CDR2 reads YNNKEL (reference sequence). The CDR3 is 13 amino acids. The CDR3 nucleotides are TGTGCCAGCAGCCAAGGAGGGGGGGACATTCAGTACTTC. The encoded protein is CASSQGGGDIQYF.

The chain employs TRBV5-4 and TRBJ2-3; 9 bases map to TRBD1. Germline CDR1 SGHNT, CDR2 YYREEE (reference sequence). This CDR3 is built from 17 residues. J gave up 4 bases and V 2 bases, and 11 bases lay outside the gene matches. The chain's CDR3 is CASSLKAGTGFSDTQYF. The CDR3 coding sequence is TGTGCCAGCAGCTTAAAGGCCGGGACAGGGTTTTCAGATACGCAGTATTTT.

The V and J genes are TRBV2 and TRBJ1-5; D is undetermined. V was shortened by 5 bases and J by 1 base, with 12 bases between the two germline ends. The CDR3 sequence is 15 residues long. In germline, CDR1 is SNHLY, CDR2 FYNNEI. CDR3 sequence (DNA): TGTGCCAGCAGTCAGGCCCCCGGAAGCAATCAGCCCCAGCATTTT. Translated, it gives CASSQAPGSNQPQHF.

The gene calls are TRBV9 and TRBJ1-4, with D tentatively TRBD1 (5 bases). Per the germline V gene, CDR1 is SGDLS and CDR2 is YYNGEE. Trimming removed 3 bases from V and 2 bases from J, with 14 bases in between. CDR3 length: 16 residues. CDR3 nucleotide sequence: TGTGCCAGCAGCGGTCGGGAGGGGACGACTAATGAAAAACTGTTTTTT. Translated: CASSGREGTTNEKLFF.

The rearrangement uses TRBV7-9 and TRBJ2-1, with no clear D. CDR1 is SEHNR and CDR2 is FQNEAQ in the germline V gene (reference sequence). CDR3 size: 14 residues. V was pared by 5 bases and J by 8 bases, with 16 bases between. The CDR3 loop reads CASSPIQSTHEQFF. CDR3 DNA: TGTGCCAGCAGCCCAATTCAGTCCACACATGAGCAGTTCTTC.

The gene calls are TRBV15 and TRBJ2-1; 13 bases align to TRBD2. The V and J ends lost 5 bases and 8 bases, in that order; junction bases with no gene match: 6. This CDR3 comprises 15 residues. CDR1 and CDR2 (germline): LNHNV, YYDKDF (reference sequence). CDR3 residues: CATSRTSGSIDEQFF. The CDR3, as DNA: TGTGCCACCAGCCGGACTAGCGGGAGCATAGATGAGCAGTTCTTC.